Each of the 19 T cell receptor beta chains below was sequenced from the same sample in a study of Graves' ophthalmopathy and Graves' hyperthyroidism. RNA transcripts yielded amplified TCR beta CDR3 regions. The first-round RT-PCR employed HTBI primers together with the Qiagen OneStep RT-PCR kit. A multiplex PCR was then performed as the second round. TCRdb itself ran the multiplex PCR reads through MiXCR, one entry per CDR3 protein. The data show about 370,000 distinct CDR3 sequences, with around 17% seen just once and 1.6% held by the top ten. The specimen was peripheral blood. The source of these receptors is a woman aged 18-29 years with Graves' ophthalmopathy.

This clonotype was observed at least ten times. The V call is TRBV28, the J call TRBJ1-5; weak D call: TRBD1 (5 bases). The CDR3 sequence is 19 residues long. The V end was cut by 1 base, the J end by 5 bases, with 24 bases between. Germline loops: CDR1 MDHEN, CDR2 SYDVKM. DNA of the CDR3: TGTGCCAGCAGTTTATCAGGTAATATGGGAGGAACAGGTGATCAGCCCCAGCATTTT. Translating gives CASSLSGNMGGTGDQPQHF.

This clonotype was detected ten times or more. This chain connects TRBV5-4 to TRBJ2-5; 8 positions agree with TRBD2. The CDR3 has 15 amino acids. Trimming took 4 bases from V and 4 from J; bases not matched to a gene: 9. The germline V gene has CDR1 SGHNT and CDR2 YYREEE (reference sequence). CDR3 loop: CASSAPTSVGETQYF. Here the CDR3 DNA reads TGTGCCAGCAGCGCCCCGACTAGCGTGGGAGAGACCCAGTACTTC. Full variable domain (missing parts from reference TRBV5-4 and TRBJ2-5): ETGVTQSPTHLIKTRGQQVTLRCSSQSGHNTVSWYQQALGQGPQFIFQYYREEENGRGNFPPRFSGLQFPNYSSELNVNALELDDSALYLCASSAPTSVGETQYFGPGTRLLVL.

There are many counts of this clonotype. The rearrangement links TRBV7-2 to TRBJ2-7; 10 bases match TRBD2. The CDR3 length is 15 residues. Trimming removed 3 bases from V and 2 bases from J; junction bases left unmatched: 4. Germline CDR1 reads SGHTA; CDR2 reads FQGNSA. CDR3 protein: CASSFQRGGPYEQYF. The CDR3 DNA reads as TGTGCCAGCAGCTTCCAGCGGGGGGGCCCCTACGAGCAGTACTTC. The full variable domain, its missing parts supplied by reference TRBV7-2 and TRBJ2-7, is GAGVSQSPSNKVTEKGKDVELRCDPISGHTALYWYRQSLGQGLEFLIYFQGNSAPDKSGLPSDRFSAERTGGSVSTLTIQRTQQEDSAVYLCASSFQRGGPYEQYFGPGTRLTVT.

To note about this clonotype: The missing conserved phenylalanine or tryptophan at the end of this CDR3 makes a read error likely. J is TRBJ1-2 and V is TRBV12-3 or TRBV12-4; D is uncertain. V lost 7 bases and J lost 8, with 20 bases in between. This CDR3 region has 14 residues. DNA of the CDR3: TGTGCCAGCACCCCAGGCACGGGCTCGGCCGGCTACACCCTC. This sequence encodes CASTPGTGSAGYTL.

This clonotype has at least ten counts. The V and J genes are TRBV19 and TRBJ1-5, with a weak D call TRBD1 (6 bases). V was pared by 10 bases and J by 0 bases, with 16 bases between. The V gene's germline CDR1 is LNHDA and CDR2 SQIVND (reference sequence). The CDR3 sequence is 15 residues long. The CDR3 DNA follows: TGTGCCACCCGGACAGTACTTTATAGCAATCAGCCCCAGCATTTT. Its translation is CATRTVLYSNQPQHF.

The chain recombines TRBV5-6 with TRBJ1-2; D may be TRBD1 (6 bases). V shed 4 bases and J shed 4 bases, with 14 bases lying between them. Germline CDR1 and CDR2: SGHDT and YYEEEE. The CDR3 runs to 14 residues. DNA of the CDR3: TGTGCCAGCAGCCAAACCGGGACAATCTATGGCTACACCTTC. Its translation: CASSQTGTIYGYTF.

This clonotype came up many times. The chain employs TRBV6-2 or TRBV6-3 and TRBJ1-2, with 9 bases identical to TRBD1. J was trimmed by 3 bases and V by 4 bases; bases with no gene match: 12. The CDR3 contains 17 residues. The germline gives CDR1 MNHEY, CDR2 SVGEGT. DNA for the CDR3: TGTGCCAGCAGTTCTCACAGGGGGCCAACGACCTACTATGGCTACACCTTC. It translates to CASSSHRGPTTYYGYTF.

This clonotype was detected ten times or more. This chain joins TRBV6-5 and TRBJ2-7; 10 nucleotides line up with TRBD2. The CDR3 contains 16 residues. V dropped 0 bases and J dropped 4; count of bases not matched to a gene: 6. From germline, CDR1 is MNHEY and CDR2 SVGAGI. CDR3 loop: CASSYSLLAGAYEQYF. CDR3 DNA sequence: TGTGCCAGCAGTTACTCCCTGCTAGCGGGAGCTTACGAGCAGTACTTC.

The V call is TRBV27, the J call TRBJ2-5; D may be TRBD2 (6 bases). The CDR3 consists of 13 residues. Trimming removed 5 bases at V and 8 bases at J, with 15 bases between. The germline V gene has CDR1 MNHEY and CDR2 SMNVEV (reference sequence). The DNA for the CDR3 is TGTGCCAGCAGTCCAGTGCCGGGAGAAACCCAGTACTTC. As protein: CASSPVPGETQYF.

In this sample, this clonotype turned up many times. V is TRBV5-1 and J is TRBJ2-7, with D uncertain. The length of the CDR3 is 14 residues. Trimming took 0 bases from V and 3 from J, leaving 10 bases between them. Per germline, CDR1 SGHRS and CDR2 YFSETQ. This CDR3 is CASSLVPGIYEQYF. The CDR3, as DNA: TGCGCCAGCAGCTTGGTCCCGGGCATCTACGAGCAGTACTTC.

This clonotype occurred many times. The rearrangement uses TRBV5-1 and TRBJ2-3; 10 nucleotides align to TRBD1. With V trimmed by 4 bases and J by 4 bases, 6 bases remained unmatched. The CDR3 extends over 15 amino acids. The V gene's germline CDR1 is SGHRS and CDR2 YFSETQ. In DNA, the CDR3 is TGCGCCAGCAGCACCGGGACAGGGGTGGCAGATACGCAGTATTTT. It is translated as CASSTGTGVADTQYF.

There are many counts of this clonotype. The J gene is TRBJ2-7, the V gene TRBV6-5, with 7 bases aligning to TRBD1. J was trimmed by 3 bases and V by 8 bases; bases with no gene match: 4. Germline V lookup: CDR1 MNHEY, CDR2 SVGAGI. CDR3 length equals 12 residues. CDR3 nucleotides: TGTGCCAGCGCCCGACAGGGCTACGAGCAGTACTTC. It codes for CASARQGYEQYF.

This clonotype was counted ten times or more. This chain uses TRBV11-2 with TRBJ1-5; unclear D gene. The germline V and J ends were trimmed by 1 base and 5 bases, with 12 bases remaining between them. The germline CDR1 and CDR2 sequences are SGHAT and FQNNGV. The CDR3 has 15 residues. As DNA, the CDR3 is TGTGCCAGCAGCTTAGGGTCTCGGAAACATCAGCCCCAGCATTTT. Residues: CASSLGSRKHQPQHF.

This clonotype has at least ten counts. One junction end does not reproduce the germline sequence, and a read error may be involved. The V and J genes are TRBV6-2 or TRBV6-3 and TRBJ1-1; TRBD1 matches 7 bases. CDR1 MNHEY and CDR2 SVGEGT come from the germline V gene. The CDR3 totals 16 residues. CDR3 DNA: TGTGCCAGCAGCTACTCCCCGGGACAGAAGAACACTGAAGCTTTCTTT. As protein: CASSYSPGQKNTEAFF.

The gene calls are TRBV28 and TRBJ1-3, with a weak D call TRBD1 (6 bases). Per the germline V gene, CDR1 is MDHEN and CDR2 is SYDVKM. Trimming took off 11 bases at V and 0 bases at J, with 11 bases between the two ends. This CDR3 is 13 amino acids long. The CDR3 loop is CADGQSSGNTIYF. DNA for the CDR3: TGTGCCGACGGACAGAGCTCTGGAAACACCATATATTTT.

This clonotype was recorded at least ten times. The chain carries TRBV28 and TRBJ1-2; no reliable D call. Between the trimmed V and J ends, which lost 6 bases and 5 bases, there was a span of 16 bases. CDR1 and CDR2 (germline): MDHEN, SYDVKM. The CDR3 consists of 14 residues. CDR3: CASSLGRAGYGYTF. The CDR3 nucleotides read TGTGCCAGCAGCCTCGGACGGGCCGGGTATGGCTACACCTTC.

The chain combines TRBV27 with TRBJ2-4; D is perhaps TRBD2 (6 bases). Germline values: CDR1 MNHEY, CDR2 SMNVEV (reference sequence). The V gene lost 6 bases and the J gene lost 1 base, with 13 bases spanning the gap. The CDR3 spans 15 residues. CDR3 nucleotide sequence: TGTGCCAGCAGCACCGGGACTGTGGCCAAAAACATTCAGTACTTC. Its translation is CASSTGTVAKNIQYF.

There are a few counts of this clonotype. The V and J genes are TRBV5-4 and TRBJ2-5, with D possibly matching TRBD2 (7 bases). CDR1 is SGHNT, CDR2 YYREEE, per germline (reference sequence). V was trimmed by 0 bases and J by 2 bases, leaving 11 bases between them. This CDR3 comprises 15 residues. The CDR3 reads CASSLEGGGQETQYF. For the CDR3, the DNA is TGTGCCAGCAGCTTGGAGGGGGGGGGTCAAGAGACCCAGTACTTC.

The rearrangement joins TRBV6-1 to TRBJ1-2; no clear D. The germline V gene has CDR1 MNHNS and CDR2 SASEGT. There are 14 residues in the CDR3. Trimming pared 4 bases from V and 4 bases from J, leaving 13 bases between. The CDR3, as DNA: TGTGCCAGCAGTGTTCACTCAATCGGCTATGGCTACACCTTC. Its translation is CASSVHSIGYGYTF.